These 25 T cell receptor beta chains share one sample of origin, sequenced in a study of OX40 agonist ivuxolimab in advanced cancers. The repertoire was sequenced with immunoSEQ multiplex PCR; TCRdb's copy has only in-frame clones and lacks some. The table records tens of thousands of clones, approximately 85% of them present only once. The material sequenced was CD4+ or CD8+ T cells sorted from blood, taken in a trial of the OX40 agonist ivuxolimab. These TCRs come from an adult with an advanced solid tumor such as melanoma, head and neck, liver or kidney cancer.

The chain uses TRBV7-6 and TRBJ2-2, with 9 bases matching TRBD2. With V trimmed by 1 base and J by 2 bases, 2 bases remained unmatched. CDR1 is SGHVS, CDR2 FNYEAQ, per germline. This CDR3 spans 16 amino acids. The CDR3 DNA follows: TGTGCCAGCAGCTTAGAAGGGACTAGCAACACCGGGGAGCTGTTTTTT. Protein sequence: CASSLEGTSNTGELFF.

V gene TRBV18 combines with J gene TRBJ2-3, with a tentative D call TRBD1 (6 bases). V shed 1 base and J shed 1 base, with 15 bases lying between them. Germline CDR1 and CDR2: KGHSH and LQKENI. This CDR3 has 17 amino acids. The CDR3 nucleotides are TGTGCCAGCTCACCACGCCCTGGGGGCGCGGGCACAGATACGCAGTATTTT. Its protein is CASSPRPGGAGTDTQYF.

The chain combines TRBV29-1 with TRBJ1-5; 7 nucleotides align to TRBD1. Germline CDR1 is SQVTM and CDR2 is ANQGSEA. The CDR3 is 13 residues long. Trimming at V came to 7 bases and at J to 2 bases, leaving 5 bases not matched to a gene. The DNA for the CDR3 is TGCAGCGCCGGCGGGACAGGCAATCAGCCCCAGCATTTT. Its translation is CSAGGTGNQPQHF.

This clone was observed a handful of times. V and J are TRBV30 and TRBJ2-7, with 10 bases aligning to TRBD2. V was pared by 3 bases and J by 4 bases, with 18 bases of the junction left unmatched. The CDR3 sequence is 18 residues long. Germline CDR1 is GTSNPN and CDR2 is SVGIG (reference sequence). DNA of the CDR3: TGTGCCTGGAGAGATACCCCCCCCTCTTCTAGCGGGAGTTACGAGCAGTACTTC. It is translated as CAWRDTPPSSSGSYEQYF. Based on the CDR3 plus reference TRBV30 and TRBJ2-7, the full variable domain is SQTIHQWPATLVQPVGSPLSLECTVEGTSNPNLYWYRQAAGRGLQLLFYSVGIGQISSEVPQNLSASRPQDRQFILSSKKLLLSDSGFYLCAWRDTPPSSSGSYEQYFGPGTRLTVT.

This chain links TRBV28 with TRBJ1-2; tentative D call: TRBD1 (6 bases). V was pared by 6 bases and J by 5 bases, with 25 bases between. From germline, CDR1 is MDHEN and CDR2 SYDVKM. The CDR3 covers 17 residues. The CDR3 protein is CASSIRTVPGGRYGYTF. CDR3 coding DNA: TGTGCCAGCAGCATAAGGACAGTCCCGGGGGGCCGATATGGCTACACCTTC.

This chain links TRBV30 with TRBJ2-7; unclear D gene. From germline, CDR1 is GTSNPN and CDR2 SVGIG (reference sequence). V shed 0 bases and J shed 7 bases, with 10 bases lying between them. CDR3 size: 12 residues. The CDR3 DNA reads TGTGCCTGGAGTGTAGTAGCAAATGAGCAGTACTTC. Translation gives CAWSVVANEQYF.

This chain connects TRBV12-5 to TRBJ2-1; D remains ambiguous. Looked up from germline, CDR1 is LGHNT and CDR2 is FRNRAP. This CDR3 comprises 15 residues. Trimming took off 0 bases at V and 5 bases at J, with 11 bases between the two ends. CDR3 in DNA: TGTGCTAGTGGTTTGGTGGTAGGGTTCCACAATGAGCAGTTCTTC. The encoded protein is CASGLVVGFHNEQFF.

The V gene is TRBV5-1, the J gene TRBJ2-7; D not resolved. Germline CDR1 SGHRS, CDR2 YFSETQ. Trimming shortened V by 2 bases and J by 5 bases, and 14 bases separated the two germline ends. The CDR3 covers 14 residues. CDR3 region: CASSFGSVANEQYF. CDR3 bases: TGCGCCAGCAGCTTCGGGTCAGTCGCAAACGAGCAGTACTTC.

The chain uses TRBV29-1 and TRBJ1-2, with D possibly being TRBD1 (5 bases). Germline CDR1 reads SQVTM; CDR2 reads ANQGSEA. The CDR3 length is 12 residues. V was trimmed by 4 bases and J by 7 bases, leaving 13 bases between them. The CDR3 coding sequence is TGCAGCGTTGGGGACTGGTCTCTTGGCTACACCTTC. Residues: CSVGDWSLGYTF.

This chain connects TRBV18 to TRBJ1-5; D call uncertain. The length of the CDR3 is 14 residues. The germline gives CDR1 KGHSH, CDR2 LQKENI. V lost 6 bases to trimming and J lost 2 bases, with 11 bases between them. The CDR3 nucleotides read TGTGCCAGCTCCAAGGGCAAGGGCAATCAGCCCCAGCATTTT. Residues: CASSKGKGNQPQHF. Full variable domain (outside the CDR3, taken from reference TRBV18 and TRBJ1-5): NAGVMQNPRHLVRRRGQEARLRCSPMKGHSHVYWYRQLPEEGLKFMVYLQKENIIDESGMPKERFSAEFPKEGPSILRIQQVVRGDSAAYFCASSKGKGNQPQHFGDGTRLSIL.

The rearrangement uses TRBV6-5 and TRBJ2-7; TRBD2 matches at 7 bases. The ends lost 0 bases at V and 4 bases at J; junction bases unmatched: 3. There are 14 residues in the CDR3. Germline assignment: CDR1 MNHEY and CDR2 SVGAGI. The CDR3 region has the DNA TGTGCCAGCAGTTACTCGGGCGGGAGATACGAGCAGTACTTC. This gives the protein CASSYSGGRYEQYF.

This clone occurred a few times. The chain employs TRBV6-5 and TRBJ1-1, with D possibly TRBD1 on 5 matching bases. V was trimmed by 6 bases and J by 4 bases, leaving 6 bases between them. The CDR3 is made up of 11 amino acids. Germline CDR1 is MNHEY and CDR2 is SVGAGI. The CDR3: CASRGVTEAFF. The CDR3 DNA reads as TGTGCCAGCAGGGGGGTCACTGAAGCTTTCTTT.

The chain is built from TRBV5-6 and TRBJ2-3, with D possibly matching TRBD1 (6 bases). The CDR3 covers 15 residues. The V end was cut by 2 bases, the J end by 2 bases, with 12 bases between. Germline V gene sequence: CDR1 SGHDT, CDR2 YYEEEE. CDR3: CASSFQGWDTDTQYF. CDR3 DNA: TGTGCCAGCAGCTTCCAGGGGTGGGACACAGATACGCAGTATTTT. The full variable domain, completed using reference TRBV5-6 and TRBJ2-3, is DAGVTQSPTHLIKTRGQQVTLRCSPKSGHDTVSWYQQALGQGPQFIFQYYEEEERQRGNFPDRFSGHQFPNYSSELNVNALLLGDSALYLCASSFQGWDTDTQYFGPGTRLTVL.

V gene TRBV28 combines with J gene TRBJ1-2, with D tentatively TRBD1 (5 bases). Germline assignment: CDR1 MDHEN and CDR2 SYDVKM. The CDR3 extends over 15 amino acids. Trimming pared 3 bases from V and 4 bases from J, leaving 15 bases between. CDR3 sequence: CASSFARGRSYGYTF. CDR3 coding DNA: TGTGCCAGCAGTTTTGCAAGGGGACGGAGCTATGGCTACACCTTC.

V and J are TRBV18 and TRBJ1-2, with 8 bases fitting TRBD1. The germline V gene encodes CDR1 KGHSH and CDR2 LQKENI. Trimming took 6 bases from V and 3 from J; bases not matched to a gene: 9. CDR3 length: 15 residues. The CDR3 is CASSPTGDGDYGYTF. CDR3 nucleotide sequence: TGTGCCAGCTCCCCGACAGGGGATGGGGACTATGGCTACACCTTC. Using reference TRBV18 and TRBJ1-2 for the parts outside the CDR3, the full variable domain is NAGVMQNPRHLVRRRGQEARLRCSPMKGHSHVYWYRQLPEEGLKFMVYLQKENIIDESGMPKERFSAEFPKEGPSILRIQQVVRGDSAAYFCASSPTGDGDYGYTFGSGTRLTVV.

This chain joins TRBV9 and TRBJ1-1; D remains unclear. CDR1 and CDR2 (germline): SGDLS, YYNGEE. This CDR3 is built from 13 residues. V lost 1 base, J lost 2 bases, and 6 bases lay in between. The CDR3 here is CASSVRANTEAFF. The CDR3 DNA follows: TGTGCCAGCAGCGTAAGGGCAAACACTGAAGCTTTCTTT.

V is TRBV19 and J is TRBJ2-2, with 9 bases lining up with TRBD1. Germline V gives CDR1 LNHDA, CDR2 SQIVND (reference sequence). The V segment lost 7 bases and the J segment 3 bases; nucleotides outside the gene matches: 3. The CDR3 runs 14 residues. The CDR3 nucleotides are TGTGCCAGTACCGGGACAGGGTACACCGGGGAGCTGTTTTTT. Translation gives CASTGTGYTGELFF.

This clone has just one count. This chain connects TRBV2 to TRBJ1-1; D is unclear. V dropped 7 bases and J dropped 8 bases, with 14 bases sitting between them. The germline V gene encodes CDR1 SNHLY and CDR2 FYNNEI. The CDR3 totals 12 residues. The CDR3 sequence is CASILAFGEAFF. The CDR3 DNA reads TGTGCCAGCATATTGGCTTTCGGGGAAGCTTTCTTT.

The chain recombines TRBV19 with TRBJ1-2; 9 bases are shared with TRBD1. There are 14 residues in the CDR3. V was clipped by 7 bases and J by 8 bases; unmatched bases: 11. Germline V gives CDR1 LNHDA, CDR2 SQIVND (reference sequence). The CDR3 region is CASTSPGQGWGYTF. The CDR3 DNA follows: TGTGCCAGTACCTCCCCGGGACAGGGCTGGGGCTACACCTTC.

V usage is TRBV20-1 and J usage is TRBJ1-4; D gene ambiguous. The CDR3 has 11 amino acids. Germline values: CDR1 DFQATT, CDR2 SNEGSKA (reference sequence). CDR3 sequence reads: CSANPIEKLFF. CDR3 DNA sequence: TGCAGCGCAAACCCCATCGAAAAACTGTTTTTT.

The chain combines TRBV9 with TRBJ2-3; maybe TRBD1 (6 bases). This CDR3 comprises 16 residues. Looked up from germline, CDR1 is SGDLS and CDR2 is YYNGEE. The V gene lost 3 bases and the J gene lost 0 bases, with 14 bases spanning the gap. In DNA, the CDR3 is TGTGCCAGCAGCGGCCAAGGACAGATTAGCACAGATACGCAGTATTTT. It is translated as CASSGQGQISTDTQYF.

This chain links TRBV7-9 with TRBJ1-1; D gene uncertain. Per germline, CDR1 SEHNR and CDR2 FQNEAQ (reference sequence). V dropped 4 bases and J dropped 4 bases, with 10 bases sitting between them. The CDR3 runs 13 residues. DNA of the CDR3: TGTGCCAGCAGCTCAGACGTAATCACTGAAGCTTTCTTT. It yields the protein CASSSDVITEAFF.

This chain uses TRBV15 with TRBJ2-3; 8 bases align to TRBD2. V lost 0 bases, J lost 0 bases, and 8 bases stayed unmatched. The CDR3 covers 18 residues. CDR1 and CDR2 from the germline V gene are LNHNV and YYDKDF (reference sequence). Here the CDR3 DNA reads TGTGCCACCAGCAGAGATCGTTCGGGGGGGCGAAGCACAGATACGCAGTATTTT. Its translation is CATSRDRSGGRSTDTQYF.

Regarding this clone: An end of the junction differs from the germline gene, which may be a read error. The CDR3 region has the DNA TGTGCTAGCAGCCCTGACAGGGCCGTCCTGACTTTC. Its protein is CASSPDRAVLTF. This rearrangement joins TRBV7-7 to TRBJ2-6; 7 bases are shared with TRBD1. Germline CDR1 reads SSHAT; CDR2 reads FNYEAQ (reference sequence). This CDR3 spans 12 amino acids.

The chain is built from TRBV19 and TRBJ2-7; perhaps TRBD1 as D (5 bases). The CDR3 covers 14 residues. Trimming pared 7 bases from V and 0 bases from J, leaving 13 bases between. Germline V gene sequence: CDR1 LNHDA, CDR2 SQIVND (reference sequence). The CDR3 protein is CASTATAGSYEQYF. The CDR3 DNA reads as TGTGCCAGTACCGCGACAGCCGGCTCCTACGAGCAGTACTTC.